Below are 8 T cell receptor beta chains sequenced from a single sample in a study of regulatory T cells in long-lasting Graves disease. Time point given: persistent/refractory GD, antithyroid drugs over 5 years with positive TRAb. Following extraction of RNA from PBMCs, that RNA was used to make the TCR library. Construction of the TCR beta libraries employed iRepertoire HTBI primers in conjunction with Arm-PCR of CDR3 regions. In TCRdb, the multiplex PCR reads were re-called with MiXCR into one record per CDR3 protein. This table has roughly 490,000 distinct CDR3 sequences, 20% to 25% appearing once. The sequenced sample was peripheral blood mononuclear cells (PBMCs), obtained when the disease was refractory, from a patient treated with antithyroid drugs. The receptors derive from a female donor with Graves disease.

The rearrangement joins TRBV3-2 to TRBJ1-3; the table's D gene call, TRBD1, was not cross checked with the DNA. TRBV3-2 is a pseudogene. The CDR3 covers 17 residues. CDR3 DNA sequence: TGTGCCAGCAGCCGGACCTTGACAGTGTGGGCGCGGAACACCATATATTTT. Translation gives CASSRTLTVWARNTIYF.

The rearrangement links TRBV7-8 to TRBJ1-1, with D perhaps matching TRBD1 (5 bases). Trimming removed 0 bases from V and 4 bases from J, with 18 bases in between. The germline gives CDR1 SGHVS, CDR2 FQNEAQ. The CDR3 has 17 residues. The DNA for the CDR3 is TGTGCCAGCAGCTTAGCCGGGCCAGGGCACCCAGGCACTGAAGCTTTCTTT. The encoded protein is CASSLAGPGHPGTEAFF.

This clonotype came up a few times. The chain links TRBV6-1 to TRBJ2-7; D is uncertain. V lost 7 bases and J 3 bases, leaving 13 bases between the germline ends. Germline lookup yields CDR1 MNHNS and CDR2 SASEGT. CDR3 length: 13 residues. In nucleotides, the CDR3 is TGTGCCAGCATGAAAGGGAACAACTACGAGCAGTACTTC. This translates into CASMKGNNYEQYF.

This clonotype was detected ten times or more. The V and J genes are TRBV6-1 and TRBJ1-6; TRBD1 might be the D (6 bases). Trimming shortened V by 2 bases and J by 10 bases, and 12 bases separated the two germline ends. This CDR3 spans 14 amino acids. The germline CDR1 and CDR2 sequences are MNHNS and SASEGT. In DNA form, the CDR3 reads TGTGCCAGCAGTGAAACAGGGTCCCAATCACCCCTCCACTTT. Its translation is CASSETGSQSPLHF.

The chain employs TRBV11-2 and TRBJ2-3; D may be TRBD1 or TRBD2 (5 bases each). Trimming removed 3 bases at V and 6 bases at J, with 19 bases between. CDR1 is SGHAT, CDR2 FQNNGV, per germline. The CDR3 runs 16 residues. CDR3 sequence (DNA): TGTGCCAGCAGCTTTAATCCGGGACCCTCAGGGGATACGCAGTATTTT. This encodes CASSFNPGPSGDTQYF.

The V call is TRBV11-2, the J call TRBJ1-1, with a tentative D call TRBD1 (5 bases). This CDR3 comprises 16 residues. The ends were cut back, 3 bases at V and 3 bases at J, with 17 bases in the middle. Germline-derived CDR1 and CDR2 are SGHAT and FQNNGV. The CDR3 spells CASSLRQLMEDTEAFF. The CDR3 DNA reads TGTGCCAGCAGCTTGCGACAGTTGATGGAGGACACTGAAGCTTTCTTT.

This clonotype appeared many times. The chain is built from TRBV28 and TRBJ1-5; 8 bases align to TRBD1. V lost 6 bases to trimming and J lost 1 base; unmatched junction nucleotides: 5. The CDR3 runs 15 residues. In germline, CDR1 is MDHEN, CDR2 SYDVKM. DNA for the CDR3: TGTGCCAGCAGAGAGACAGGGGTGAGCAATCAGCCCCAGCATTTT. This sequence encodes CASRETGVSNQPQHF.

The sample holds a few counts of this clonotype. This rearrangement joins TRBV5-5 to TRBJ2-2, with TRBD2 identical over 8 bases. Germline assignment: CDR1 SGHKS and CDR2 YYEKEE (reference sequence). The CDR3 spans 17 residues. The ends lost 0 bases at V and 5 bases at J; junction bases unmatched: 9. The CDR3 region has the DNA TGTGCCAGCAGCTTGGATTTTCTAGCGGGTCCGACCGGGGAGCTGTTTTTT. Protein: CASSLDFLAGPTGELFF.